The next 26 T cell receptor beta chains were all read from a single sample in a study of glioma-infiltrating T cells after dendritic cell vaccination. This sample's time point: after dendritic cell vaccination, including at tumor progression/relapse. Clones were sequenced by immunoSEQ multiplex PCR, and TCRdb holds only the in-frame ones, with some missing. The data hold under 75,000 clones, with about 83% observed a single time. The sequenced sample was blood, obtained after dendritic cell vaccination. All receptors come from a human donor with glioblastoma.

About this clone: Other DNA sequences within the sample encode an identical CDR3. The chain carries TRBV30 and TRBJ1-6; TRBD1 is a possible D gene (5 bases). The CDR3 loop spans 13 amino acids. Germline CDR1 and CDR2: GTSNPN and SVGIG (reference sequence). V lost 4 bases and J 5 bases, leaving 9 bases between the germline ends. The CDR3 is CAWTQGNNSPLHF. In DNA form, the CDR3 reads TGTGCCTGGACTCAGGGTAATAATTCACCCCTCCACTTT. The full variable domain, completed using reference TRBV30 and TRBJ1-6, is SQTIHQWPATLVQPVGSPLSLECTVEGTSNPNLYWYRQAAGRGLQLLFYSVGIGQISSEVPQNLSASRPQDRQFILSSKKLLLSDSGFYLCAWTQGNNSPLHFGNGTRLTVT.

This chain uses TRBV18 with TRBJ2-5, with a tentative D call TRBD1 (7 bases). The V gene lost 5 bases and the J gene lost 5 bases, with 12 bases spanning the gap. CDR3 length: 13 amino acids. CDR1 KGHSH and CDR2 LQKENI come from the germline V gene. In nucleotides, the CDR3 is TGTGCCAGCTCAAGGACAGGAGGGGAGACCCAGTACTTC. Translated: CASSRTGGETQYF.

As DNA, the CDR3 is TGCGCCAGCAGCTTGTATCGAACTAGCGGGGTGTTAAACATTCAGTACTTC. Translation gives CASSLYRTSGVLNIQYF. This chain uses TRBV5-1 with TRBJ2-4; TRBD2 matches 10 bases. V was pared by 1 base and J by 6 bases, with 10 bases of the junction left unmatched. Germline CDR1 SGHRS, CDR2 YFSETQ. This CDR3 is 17 amino acids long.

The CDR3 DNA reads TGTGCCAGTAGCACCTTAGGGGTAGGTTCACCCCTCCACTTT. Its translation is CASSTLGVGSPLHF. The J gene is TRBJ1-6, the V gene TRBV19, with D perhaps matching TRBD1 (5 bases). The CDR3 contains 14 residues. Germline V gene sequence: CDR1 LNHDA, CDR2 SQIVND (reference sequence). The V gene lost 6 bases and the J gene lost 9 bases, with 15 bases spanning the gap.

The chain joins TRBV7-6 to TRBJ1-2; D unresolved. The germline V gene has CDR1 SGHVS and CDR2 FNYEAQ. V lost 5 bases and J lost 0, with 13 bases in between. The CDR3 has 15 amino acids. The CDR3 protein is CASSSKAGPNYGYTF. Here the CDR3 DNA reads TGTGCCAGCAGCAGCAAGGCGGGTCCTAACTATGGCTACACCTTC.

For the CDR3, the DNA is TGCAGCGTTCCCCTACAGGGTGCCGAGACCCAGTACTTC. Residues: CSVPLQGAETQYF. The gene calls are TRBV29-1 and TRBJ2-5; perhaps TRBD1 as D (6 bases). Trimming took 5 bases from V and 5 from J, leaving 15 bases between them. CDR3 size: 13 residues. Germline CDR1 reads SQVTM; CDR2 reads ANQGSEA.

The gene calls are TRBV13 and TRBJ2-7; perhaps TRBD2 as D (5 bases). CDR3 size: 14 residues. Germline loops: CDR1 PRHDT, CDR2 FYEKMQ (reference sequence). V was pared by 6 bases and J by 4 bases, with 16 bases between. The CDR3 nucleotides read TGTGCCAGCAGAGCCCCGGGAAGAGGGTACGAGCAGTACTTC. Its translation is CASRAPGRGYEQYF.

This chain links TRBV7-3 with TRBJ2-3, with 7 bases aligning to TRBD2. The CDR3 loop spans 18 amino acids. V gave up 6 bases and J gave up 4 bases; unmatched junction bases: 19. CDR1 SGHTA and CDR2 FQGTGA come from the germline V gene. CDR3 sequence: CASSPSPPAGEVADTQYF. The CDR3 DNA sequence: TGTGCCAGCAGTCCTTCCCCACCGGCGGGGGAAGTCGCAGATACGCAGTATTTT. Supplemented by reference TRBV7-3 and TRBJ2-3, the full variable domain reads GAGVSQTPSNKVTEKGKYVELRCDPISGHTALYWYRQSLGQGPEFLIYFQGTGAADDSGLPNDRFFAVRPEGSVSTLKIQRTERGDSAVYLCASSPSPPAGEVADTQYFGPGTRLTVL.

The chain recombines TRBV6-1 with TRBJ2-7, with D perhaps matching TRBD1 (5 bases). This CDR3 is built from 13 residues. Germline loops: CDR1 MNHNS, CDR2 SASEGT. V lost 7 bases to trimming and J lost 0 bases, with 10 bases between them. The CDR3 DNA reads TGTGCCAGCACACCAGGGCCCTCCTACGAGCAGTACTTC. Amino acids: CASTPGPSYEQYF.

The rearrangement links TRBV18 to TRBJ1-1; tentative D call: TRBD1 (5 bases). The germline V gene has CDR1 KGHSH and CDR2 LQKENI. The V and J ends lost 3 bases and 3 bases respectively, with 8 bases between them. The length of the CDR3 is 13 residues. CDR3 DNA sequence: TGTGCCAGCTCACCCGACAGATACACTGAAGCTTTCTTT. The encoded protein is CASSPDRYTEAFF.

The J gene is TRBJ1-2, the V gene TRBV28; TRBD1 aligns across 7 bases. After removal of 7 bases from V and 1 base from J, the junction contained 3 bases not matched to a gene. The CDR3 sequence is 13 residues long. The germline CDR1 and CDR2 sequences are MDHEN and SYDVKM. CDR3: CASKTGINYGYTF. The CDR3 bases are TGTGCCAGCAAGACAGGGATTAACTATGGCTACACCTTC.

The V call is TRBV4-2, the J call TRBJ1-5; D remains unclear. Germline CDR1 and CDR2: LGHNA and YNFKEQ. The V end was cut by 1 base, the J end by 3 bases, with 7 bases between. The CDR3 extends over 14 amino acids. This CDR3 reads CASSQAGFNQPQHF. The CDR3 DNA reads as TGTGCCAGCAGCCAAGCAGGCTTCAATCAGCCCCAGCATTTT.

The J gene is TRBJ1-1, the V gene TRBV19, with a possible D match to TRBD1 (6 bases). Germline values: CDR1 LNHDA, CDR2 SQIVND (reference sequence). Trimming left V 10 bases short and J 3 bases short, with 15 bases between. The CDR3 runs 13 residues. CDR3 amino acids: CAIREQGHTEAFF. The CDR3 nucleotides read TGTGCCATCCGAGAGCAGGGGCACACTGAAGCTTTCTTT.

In this sample, this clone turned up once. The chain recombines TRBV4-3 with TRBJ2-1; no definite D call. CDR1 is LGHNA, CDR2 YSLEER, per germline. The CDR3 covers 14 residues. The V end lost 4 bases, the J end lost 2 bases, and 9 bases lay between the germline ends. The CDR3 protein is CASSLTRTYNEQFF. The CDR3 DNA reads TGCGCCAGCAGCCTCACACGAACCTACAATGAGCAGTTCTTC.

V and J are TRBV30 and TRBJ1-6; 9 nucleotides line up with TRBD1. This CDR3 contains 18 residues. Germline V CDR1 and CDR2: GTSNPN, SVGIG (reference sequence). The V segment lost 4 bases and the J segment 2 bases; nucleotides outside the gene matches: 12. The CDR3 loop reads CAWKHPLQGAAYNSPLHF. The CDR3 DNA follows: TGTGCCTGGAAACACCCTCTACAGGGGGCGGCCTATAATTCACCCCTCCACTTT.

The chain carries TRBV5-5 and TRBJ2-2; 7 nucleotides align to TRBD2. The germline V gene encodes CDR1 SGHKS and CDR2 YYEKEE (reference sequence). This CDR3 comprises 16 residues. V shed 0 bases and J 0 bases; nucleotides not matched to a gene: 2. The CDR3 is CASSLGLASNTGELFF. CDR3 nucleotides: TGTGCCAGCAGCTTGGGACTAGCCTCGAACACCGGGGAGCTGTTTTTT. Full variable domain (outside the CDR3, taken from reference TRBV5-5 and TRBJ2-2): DAGVTQSPTHLIKTRGQQVTLRCSPISGHKSVSWYQQVLGQGPQFIFQYYEKEERGRGNFPDRFSARQFPNYSSELNVNALLLGDSALYLCASSLGLASNTGELFFGEGSRLTVL.

The rearrangement joins TRBV19 to TRBJ2-6; tentative D call: TRBD1 (6 bases). The V end lost 4 bases, the J end lost 0 bases, and 13 bases lay between the germline ends. CDR1 and CDR2 (germline): LNHDA, SQIVND (reference sequence). The CDR3 loop spans 17 amino acids. The CDR3 reads CASSSGQPLSGANVLTF. Here the CDR3 DNA reads TGTGCCAGTAGTAGTGGACAGCCCCTCTCTGGGGCCAACGTCCTGACTTTC.

The rearrangement joins TRBV2 to TRBJ2-1, with 7 bases matching TRBD2. The CDR3 consists of 12 residues. The germline V gene has CDR1 SNHLY and CDR2 FYNNEI. J was trimmed by 7 bases and V by 11 bases; bases with no gene match: 8. CDR3 residues: CAGAGPGNEQFF. In DNA form, the CDR3 reads TGTGCCGGAGCGGGGCCCGGGAATGAGCAGTTCTTC.

This clone has a single count. The chain is built from TRBV7-8 and TRBJ2-5; 9 bases fit TRBD2. Germline V gene lookup returns CDR1 SGHVS and CDR2 FQNEAQ. Losses at the gene ends were 3 bases for V and 5 bases for J; bases not matched to a gene: 4. This CDR3 contains 14 residues. In nucleotides, the CDR3 is TGTGCCAGCAGCTTGGCTAGCGGGATGGAGACCCAGTACTTC. Its protein is CASSLASGMETQYF. The variable domain in full, with the rest retrieved from reference TRBV7-8 and TRBJ2-5, is GAGVSQSPRYKVAKRGQDVALRCDPISGHVSLFWYQQALGQGPEFLTYFQNEAQLDKSGLPSDRFFAERPEGSVSTLKIQRTQQEDSAVYLCASSLASGMETQYFGPGTRLLVL.

CDR3 sequence: CSVEERGKPDTQYF. The CDR3 DNA sequence: TGCAGCGTTGAGGAGCGGGGAAAGCCAGATACGCAGTATTTT. The rearrangement joins TRBV29-1 to TRBJ2-3; 7 bases align to TRBD2. Trimming removed 3 bases from V and 4 bases from J; junction bases left unmatched: 7. Per germline, CDR1 SQVTM and CDR2 ANQGSEA. The CDR3 has 14 residues.

This chain connects TRBV5-1 to TRBJ1-1; 7 positions match TRBD1. After removal of 1 base from V and 0 bases from J, the junction contained 6 bases not matched to a gene. CDR1 is SGHRS and CDR2 is YFSETQ in the germline V gene. The length of the CDR3 is 16 residues. In nucleotides, the CDR3 is TGCGCCAGCAGCTTGTTTTGGGACAGAATGAACACTGAAGCTTTCTTT. Protein product: CASSLFWDRMNTEAFF.

V is TRBV29-1 and J is TRBJ1-2; TRBD1 might be the D (6 bases). This CDR3 spans 13 amino acids. Per the germline V gene, CDR1 is SQVTM and CDR2 is ANQGSEA. V lost 4 bases and J 6 bases, leaving 15 bases between the germline ends. DNA of the CDR3: TGCAGCGTTGGAAGGGGGAACAGCCATGGCTACACCTTC. Amino acids: CSVGRGNSHGYTF.

The chain employs TRBV27 and TRBJ1-3; TRBD1 might be the D (5 bases). The CDR3 has 14 residues. V dropped 5 bases and J dropped 4 bases, with 12 bases sitting between them. Germline V CDR1 and CDR2: MNHEY, SMNVEV (reference sequence). CDR3 in DNA: TGTGCCAGCAGTGAGGCAGGGATGGGAAACACCATATATTTT. As protein: CASSEAGMGNTIYF.

V usage is TRBV10-3 and J usage is TRBJ2-7, with 10 nucleotides matching TRBD2. The CDR3 loop spans 14 amino acids. In germline, CDR1 is ENHRY, CDR2 SYGVKD. The V gene end was trimmed by 6 bases and the J gene end by 7 bases; junction bases not matched to a gene: 9. CDR3 DNA sequence: TGTGCCATCAGGGCTAGCGGGGGTGGCCTAGAGCAGTACTTC. It yields the protein CAIRASGGGLEQYF.

The chain couples TRBV4-2 to TRBJ2-7; a possible D gene is TRBD2 (5 bases). The CDR3 sequence is 16 residues long. Per the germline V gene, CDR1 is LGHNA and CDR2 is YNFKEQ. The ends were cut back, 0 bases at V and 2 bases at J, with 14 bases in the middle. The chain's CDR3 is CASSQDPLVLTYEQYF. The CDR3 DNA sequence: TGTGCCAGCAGCCAAGACCCACTAGTCCTCACCTACGAGCAGTACTTC.

This clone occurred once. The chain couples TRBV28 to TRBJ2-6, with a possible D match to TRBD1 (6 bases). Germline V gives CDR1 MDHEN, CDR2 SYDVKM. The CDR3 has 16 amino acids. V lost 6 bases to trimming and J lost 2 bases, with 14 bases between them. The CDR3: CASSLDGTTGANVLTF. CDR3 sequence (DNA): TGTGCCAGCAGCTTAGATGGGACAACTGGGGCCAACGTCCTGACTTTC.